The 7 T cell receptor beta chains below were found in one sample sequenced in a study of blood T cell repertoires in COVID-19. TCRdb's copy holds only in-frame clones and misses some; the assay was immunoSEQ multiplex PCR. The table lists about 27,000 clones, approximately 85% of them singletons. What was sequenced was peripheral blood. The receptor set was obtained from a woman aged 50 to 65 with active COVID-19.

The rearrangement links TRBV28 to TRBJ1-2; a possible D gene is TRBD1 (6 bases). This CDR3 comprises 12 residues. Trimming took 11 bases from V and 4 from J, leaving 14 bases between them. Germline lookup yields CDR1 MDHEN and CDR2 SYDVKM. The CDR3 loop reads CAAGVGVYGYTF. The CDR3 DNA reads as TGTGCCGCAGGGGTCGGGGTCTATGGCTACACCTTC.

The chain combines TRBV18 with TRBJ1-2, with 9 bases that match TRBD1. J gave up 3 bases and V 5 bases, and 7 bases lay outside the gene matches. This CDR3 region has 15 residues. The V gene's germline CDR1 is KGHSH and CDR2 LQKENI. The CDR3 sequence is CASSSRQGEDYGYTF. In DNA, the CDR3 is TGTGCCAGCTCATCTCGACAGGGGGAAGACTATGGCTACACCTTC.

This clone has only one observation. Other nucleotide sequences from this sample produce the same CDR3. The J gene is TRBJ2-7, the V gene TRBV18; TRBD2 matches 8 bases. Trimming took 3 bases from V and 0 from J; bases not matched to a gene: 4. Looked up from germline, CDR1 is KGHSH and CDR2 is LQKENI. The CDR3 is made up of 15 amino acids. The CDR3 DNA is TGTGCCAGCTCACCCGGGCTAGCGGGCTCCTACGAGCAGTACTTC. It specifies CASSPGLAGSYEQYF.

This chain connects TRBV5-1 to TRBJ1-2; D is uncertain. From germline, CDR1 is SGHRS and CDR2 YFSETQ. Trimming cost V 0 bases and J 3 bases, with 6 bases left between them. The length of the CDR3 is 13 residues. The CDR3 protein is CASSLVADYGYTF. The CDR3 coding sequence is TGCGCCAGCAGCTTGGTAGCAGACTATGGCTACACCTTC.

This chain joins TRBV27 and TRBJ2-7, with D unresolved. Germline assignment: CDR1 MNHEY and CDR2 SMNVEV (reference sequence). V was clipped by 5 bases and J by 0 bases, with 8 bases between them. This CDR3 comprises 13 residues. The CDR3 protein is CASSPSSSYEQYF. In nucleotides, the CDR3 is TGTGCCAGCAGTCCCTCGAGCTCCTACGAGCAGTACTTC.

This clone was recorded once. The chain combines TRBV28 with TRBJ1-2; 11 positions agree with TRBD1. Germline CDR1 MDHEN, CDR2 SYDVKM. The CDR3 is 16 residues long. Trimming cost V 2 bases and J 4 bases; bases outside gene matches: 6. CDR3 sequence (DNA): TGTGCCAGCAGTTTACCTGGACAGGGGGCCGGCTATGGCTACACCTTC. It specifies CASSLPGQGAGYGYTF.

The rearrangement uses TRBV5-6 and TRBJ1-4, with D maybe TRBD1 (6 bases). The CDR3 totals 16 residues. Germline V gives CDR1 SGHDT, CDR2 YYEEEE. Trimming cost V 2 bases and J 0 bases, with 11 bases left between them. The CDR3, as DNA: TGTGCCAGCAGCTTTAACAGGGACGCAACTAATGAAAAACTGTTTTTT. Encoded protein: CASSFNRDATNEKLFF.